The 21 T cell receptor beta chains listed next were all sequenced from one sample in a study of radiation and T cells in renal cell carcinoma. The data were produced by immunoSEQ multiplex PCR, yet TCRdb's version contains in-frame clones alone and is incomplete. The table has around 160,000 clones, roughly nine tenths seen once; the top ten hold around 4%. Time point given: baseline pretreatment blood. Treatment defined: 15 Gy SBRT to primary tumor, nephrectomy 4 weeks later. The sequencing here drew on blood, taken from a patient whose treatment included radiotherapy and nephrectomy. Source of these receptors: a woman in her 70s with renal cell carcinoma.

The chain is built from TRBV7-2 and TRBJ1-2; D call uncertain. The CDR3 is 13 amino acids. Deletions cut 3 bases from V and 7 bases from J, with 12 bases between. CDR1 and CDR2 (germline): SGHTA, FQGNSA. Here the CDR3 reads CASSLSEGSGYTF. CDR3 nucleotide sequence: TGTGCCAGCAGCTTGTCGGAGGGTTCTGGCTACACCTTC.

The J gene is TRBJ1-2, the V gene TRBV9; TRBD1 matches 7 bases. Germline loops: CDR1 SGDLS, CDR2 YYNGEE. The V and J ends lost 4 bases and 5 bases, in that order; junction bases with no gene match: 14. The CDR3 spans 16 residues. CDR3 loop: CASSLTDRAILYGYTF. CDR3 DNA sequence: TGTGCCAGCAGCCTCACCGACAGGGCGATTCTTTATGGCTACACCTTC.

J is TRBJ2-3 and V is TRBV6-4; 10 bases are a match to TRBD2. The CDR3 sequence is 16 residues long. J lost 5 bases, V lost 4 bases, and 9 bases had no gene match. Per the germline V gene, CDR1 is MRHNA and CDR2 is SNTAGT. CDR3 sequence (DNA): TGTGCCAGCAGTGGAAATAGCGGGGGGTCCCAAGATACGCAGTATTTT. This codes for CASSGNSGGSQDTQYF.

This clone has a single count. This sequence joins TRBV12-5 and TRBJ2-1; D gene uncertain. CDR1 is LGHNT, CDR2 FRNRAP, per germline. The CDR3 is 14 amino acids. The V and J ends lost 4 bases and 0 bases respectively, with 7 bases between them. The CDR3 DNA reads as TGTGCTAGTGGTTCACCGAGCTCCTACAATGAGCAGTTCTTC. Its translation is CASGSPSSYNEQFF.

This chain links TRBV11-2 with TRBJ2-2; the D is unclear. With 5 bases removed from V and 5 bases from J, the gap between germline ends came to 9 bases. The CDR3 loop spans 13 amino acids. The germline gives CDR1 SGHAT, CDR2 FQNNGV. CDR3 region: CASSRLSTGELFF. CDR3 bases: TGTGCCAGCAGCCGCCTTAGTACCGGGGAGCTGTTTTTT.

The chain joins TRBV27 to TRBJ2-7; 7 bases fit TRBD2. The J segment lost 5 bases and the V segment lost 0 bases, leaving 7 bases of the junction unmatched. Per the germline V gene, CDR1 is MNHEY and CDR2 is SMNVEV (reference sequence). The CDR3 has 15 residues. The CDR3 loop reads CASSLSGGYINEQYF. The CDR3 bases are TGTGCCAGCAGTTTATCGGGAGGGTATATCAACGAGCAGTACTTC.

On this clone itself: Other nucleotide sequences in the sample specify the same CDR3. The rearrangement uses TRBV7-3 and TRBJ1-1; D remains unclear. V shed 1 base and J shed 1 base, with 4 bases lying between them. Germline V gene lookup returns CDR1 SGHTA and CDR2 FQGTGA. The CDR3 runs to 13 residues. CDR3 DNA: TGTGCCAGCAGCTTAAAAAGGAACACTGAAGCTTTCTTT. Amino acid sequence: CASSLKRNTEAFF.

Written as DNA, the CDR3 is TGTGCCAGCAGCTTGGACCGGGACAGCTCCTACGAGCAGTACTTC. Translated, it gives CASSLDRDSSYEQYF. The chain uses TRBV7-2 and TRBJ2-7; 7 bases are a match to TRBD1. Germline lookup yields CDR1 SGHTA and CDR2 FQGNSA. V was pared by 3 bases and J by 0 bases, with 5 bases of the junction left unmatched. This CDR3 has 15 residues.

This clone was counted a few times. V and J are TRBV18 and TRBJ1-4; D is undetermined. The V and J ends lost 2 bases and 4 bases respectively, with 5 bases between them. The CDR3 extends over 13 amino acids. In germline, CDR1 is KGHSH, CDR2 LQKENI. In nucleotides, the CDR3 is TGTGCCAGCTCACCAAAAGTTAATGAAAAACTGTTTTTT. Amino acid sequence: CASSPKVNEKLFF. Full variable domain (missing parts from reference TRBV18 and TRBJ1-4): NAGVMQNPRHLVRRRGQEARLRCSPMKGHSHVYWYRQLPEEGLKFMVYLQKENIIDESGMPKERFSAEFPKEGPSILRIQQVVRGDSAAYFCASSPKVNEKLFFGSGTQLSVL.

This clone was recorded once. The rearrangement links TRBV25-1 to TRBJ1-2; the match to TRBD1 covers 7 bases. The CDR3 loop spans 13 amino acids. V lost 7 bases to trimming and J lost 4 bases; unmatched junction nucleotides: 6. Germline V gene sequence: CDR1 MGHDK, CDR2 SYGVNS. The CDR3 coding sequence is TGTGCCAGCACGACAGGGCTTTCCTATGGCTACACCTTC. Amino acids: CASTTGLSYGYTF.

This clone was seen a few times. The J gene is TRBJ2-3, the V gene TRBV21-1; the DNA was not used to check the table's D call, TRBD1. TRBV21-1 is flagged as a pseudogene. CDR3 length: 12 amino acids. The chain's CDR3 is CASSPWAKAQYF. In nucleotides, the CDR3 is TGTGCCAGCAGTCCGTGGGCAAAGGCGCAGTATTTT.

This chain joins TRBV5-1 and TRBJ2-5; tentatively, D is TRBD1 or TRBD2 (5 bases each). This CDR3 region has 17 residues. Germline-derived CDR1 and CDR2 are SGHRS and YFSETQ. Deletions cut 4 bases from V and 3 bases from J, with 22 bases between. CDR3 amino acids: CASSPGAGIIGEETQYF. The DNA of the CDR3 is TGCGCCAGCAGCCCTGGGGCAGGGATCATCGGGGAAGAGACCCAGTACTTC.

This chain joins TRBV18 and TRBJ2-3; 15 bases agree with TRBD2. The CDR3 is 19 residues long. From germline, CDR1 is KGHSH and CDR2 LQKENI. With V trimmed by 0 bases and J by 1 base, 5 bases remained unmatched. The CDR3 DNA follows: TGTGCCAGCTCACCACCCGGACTAGCGGGGGGGCCAGGCACAGATACGCAGTATTTT. It codes for CASSPPGLAGGPGTDTQYF.

V usage is TRBV5-4 and J usage is TRBJ1-1; D not resolved. Germline-derived CDR1 and CDR2 are SGHNT and YYREEE (reference sequence). V was cut by 0 bases and J by 1 base, with 10 bases left in between. The CDR3 has 15 amino acids. The CDR3 here is CASSLAFSKNTEAFF. For the CDR3, the DNA is TGTGCCAGCAGCTTGGCATTCAGTAAGAACACTGAAGCTTTCTTT. The variable domain in full, completed from reference TRBV5-4 and TRBJ1-1, reads ETGVTQSPTHLIKTRGQQVTLRCSSQSGHNTVSWYQQALGQGPQFIFQYYREEENGRGNFPPRFSGLQFPNYSSELNVNALELDDSALYLCASSLAFSKNTEAFFGQGTRLTVV.

The rearrangement links TRBV14 to TRBJ1-2; perhaps TRBD1 as D (6 bases). Per the germline V gene, CDR1 is SGHDN and CDR2 is FVKESK. This CDR3 comprises 11 residues. V was clipped by 4 bases and J by 13 bases, with 13 bases between them. Here the CDR3 reads CASSRGGGRTF. The CDR3, as DNA: TGTGCCAGCAGCCGCGGCGGGGGCCGCACCTTC.

V is TRBV29-1 and J is TRBJ1-1, with D possibly matching TRBD1 (5 bases). In germline, CDR1 is SQVTM, CDR2 ANQGSEA. Between the trimmed V and J ends, which lost 6 bases and 2 bases, there was a span of 22 bases. CDR3 length: 16 residues. The CDR3 loop is CSVIGQGRRLNTEAFF. CDR3 nucleotide sequence: TGCAGCGTCATAGGACAAGGCAGACGACTAAACACTGAAGCTTTCTTT.

The genes are TRBV9 and TRBJ2-1; 10 bases line up with TRBD1. In germline, CDR1 is SGDLS, CDR2 YYNGEE. This CDR3 contains 16 residues. J gave up 7 bases and V 3 bases, and 10 bases lay outside the gene matches. CDR3 residues: CASSADLGDRGNEQFF. In DNA form, the CDR3 reads TGTGCCAGCAGCGCCGACTTGGGGGACAGGGGAAATGAGCAGTTCTTC.

V and J are TRBV27 and TRBJ1-2, with a possible D match to TRBD1 (5 bases). Germline-derived CDR1 and CDR2 are MNHEY and SMNVEV (reference sequence). The CDR3 is 12 amino acids. Trimming pared 3 bases from V and 7 bases from J, leaving 9 bases between. The CDR3 nucleotides are TGTGCCAGCAGTTTCCGGGGGGGTGGCTACACCTTC. This gives the protein CASSFRGGGYTF.

The V and J genes are TRBV6-5 and TRBJ2-3, with D maybe TRBD1 (5 bases). Trimming shortened V by 2 bases and J by 9 bases, and 18 bases separated the two germline ends. The CDR3 totals 15 residues. CDR1 is MNHEY, CDR2 SVGAGI, per germline. The CDR3 sequence: CASSYIRQGIQTQYF. In DNA, the CDR3 is TGTGCCAGCAGTTACATAAGGCAGGGAATCCAAACGCAGTATTTT.

This clone showed up just once. The V call is TRBV27, the J call TRBJ2-7; the match to TRBD1 covers 9 bases. This CDR3 has 14 amino acids. V shed 5 bases, J shed 4 bases, and the junction held 6 bases outside the gene matches. Germline-derived CDR1 and CDR2 are MNHEY and SMNVEV (reference sequence). In nucleotides, the CDR3 is TGTGCCAGCAGTCAACAGGGGGCTGGTTACGAGCAGTACTTC. As protein: CASSQQGAGYEQYF.

The rearrangement joins TRBV18 to TRBJ2-3, with TRBD2 matching over 9 bases. The ends lost 0 bases at V and 5 bases at J; junction bases unmatched: 6. Germline-derived CDR1 and CDR2 are KGHSH and LQKENI. The CDR3 is made up of 16 amino acids. The CDR3 nucleotides read TGTGCCAGCTCACCACCTGGGCGGGGGGGCCGAGATACGCAGTATTTT. Protein sequence: CASSPPGRGGRDTQYF.